This TCR beta chain came from a study of OX40 agonist ivuxolimab in advanced cancers. A note on the overall study: The costimulatory receptor OX40 (CD134) was targeted by ivuxolimab, a fully human IgG2 agonistic monoclonal antibody. Prior anti-PD-1, anti-PD-L1 or anti-CTLA-4 therapy was permitted, and checkpoint inhibitors had been received by approximately 39% of dose-escalation patients. The paper reports the monotherapy dose-escalation portion (N of about 54 patients) of the phase I ivuxolimab trial. Intravenous ivuxolimab was administered to patients every 2 weeks at six dose levels: 0.01, 0.1, 0.3, 1.5, 3 and 10 mg/kg. The purpose of peripheral TCRbeta sequencing was to test whether ivuxolimab changed TCR sequence diversity and led to clonal T-cell expansion. Of the 52 patients in dose escalation, 19 had hepatocellular carcinoma, around 15 had melanoma, 9 had renal cell carcinoma and 9 had head and neck cancer. A male proportion of around 83% and a mean age of around 60 years, ranging from about 23 to 90, were recorded for the dose-escalation cohort. Partial responses occurred in three dose-escalation patients, of whom one had hepatocellular carcinoma and two had cutaneous melanoma. Broader findings and caveats from the paper: Low levels of normalized T-cell clonal expansion were also seen in some patients who did not respond. Clonal expansion of both CD4+ and CD8+ blood T cells was observed from baseline to week 6 at doses 0.1 to 3.0 mg/kg. In partial responders in the 0.1-3.0 mg/kg groups, normalized peripheral clonal expansion was found to be among the lowest, especially among CD8+ T cells. After ivuxolimab, more expanded clones were found on average in CD8+ T cells than in CD4+ T cells. The antigen specificity of the clonally expanded peripheral T cells was not determined.

Trimming takes 4 bases from V and 4 bases from J, and the germline ends sit 18 bases apart. Looking up the germline V gene (reference sequence) yields CDR1 SGHNT and CDR2 YYREEE. Counted from cysteine to phenylalanine, this CDR3 has 16 amino acids. Only the CDR3 region is kept as DNA, spanning 48 bases read in frame from base 1. To sequence the TCRbeta CDR3 region, genomic DNA was isolated from the sorted cells. The immunoSEQ Assay was used to sequence the TCRbeta CDR3 regions. Imported from immuneACCESS, the table was reduced by TCRdb to in-frame sequences with V and J called. These copies leave out some clones; in studies compared against another copy, an unresolved V gene accounts for under half, and the cause of the remainder is not known. The table for this sample lists about 150,000 clones; less than 95% of them were counted only once. Approximately 1% of the sample belongs to the ten largest clones.

Patients with a history of autoimmune disease or receiving systemic immunosuppression were excluded from the trial. Peripheral blood for TCR sequencing was collected from all dose cohorts at baseline, on cycle 4 day 1, and on cycle 7 day 1. Samples came from an open-label, multicenter, first-in-human phase I dose-escalation trial of ivuxolimab. The trial enrolled adults with locally advanced or metastatic head and neck squamous cell, hepatocellular, melanoma or renal cell carcinoma. Before TCR sequencing, CD4+ T cells and CD8+ T cells were sorted from peripheral blood as separate populations. Turning to this clone: This clone's antigen is unknown. No much larger clone is present one base from it, and per-base qualities are unavailable.

The receptor chain draws on TRBV5-4 and TRBJ2-1; the D element might be TRBD1 or TRBD2, as each aligns at 7 bases. Sequenced here: CD4+ or CD8+ T cells sorted from blood, sampled in a trial of the OX40 agonist ivuxolimab. The sequence was collected from an adult with an advanced solid tumor such as melanoma, head and neck, liver or kidney cancer. The CDR3 here reads CASSARDSGIYNEQFF. The nucleotide sequence is given as TGTGCCAGCAGCGCTCGGGACAGCGGGATATACAATGAGCAGTTCTTC.